What follows are 30 T cell receptor beta chains derived from one specimen sequenced in a study of T cells after yellow fever vaccination. TCRdb reprocessed the 5' RACE reads via MiXCR and lists one record per CDR3 protein. Here the sample spans some 320,000 distinct CDR3 sequences, approximately 11% being singletons. Sequencing used CD4+ T cells sorted from PBMCs, obtained 45 days after the yellow fever booster vaccination. The receptors originated from a young man who received the YFV17D yellow fever vaccine.

In this sample, this clonotype turned up many times. This rearrangement joins TRBV18 to TRBJ2-5; unclear D gene. The CDR3 consists of 11 residues. V lost 2 bases to trimming and J lost 3 bases, with 1 base between them. CDR1 is KGHSH and CDR2 is LQKENI in the germline V gene. DNA for the CDR3: TGTGCCAGCTCACCAGAAGAGACCCAGTACTTC. Amino acids: CASSPEETQYF.

This clonotype was observed at least ten times. The chain recombines TRBV7-2 with TRBJ2-2; D is unclear. The CDR3 contains 13 residues. The germline gives CDR1 SGHTA, CDR2 FQGNSA. Trimming pared 5 bases from V and 4 bases from J, leaving 8 bases between. CDR3 region: CASSQSPTGELFF. Written as DNA, the CDR3 is TGTGCCAGCAGCCAGAGCCCCACCGGGGAGCTGTTTTTT.

This clonotype was counted only a few times. This chain connects TRBV7-3 to TRBJ1-1, with D uncertain. The CDR3 is made up of 14 amino acids. Trimming shortened V by 2 bases and J by 5 bases, and 12 bases separated the two germline ends. Germline V gene sequence: CDR1 SGHTA, CDR2 FQGTGA. DNA for the CDR3: TGTGCCAGCAGCTTAGGCCCCGGTTTAACTGAAGCTTTCTTT. This encodes CASSLGPGLTEAFF.

This clonotype was counted once. The rearrangement links TRBV24-1 to TRBJ2-2, with D possibly being TRBD2 (6 bases). CDR3 size: 18 residues. With 1 base removed from V and 6 bases from J, the gap between germline ends came to 20 bases. The germline V gene has CDR1 KGHDR and CDR2 SFDVKD. The CDR3 protein is CATSDFRGGLPLAGELFF. The DNA for the CDR3 is TGTGCCACCAGTGATTTTCGAGGAGGGTTACCGTTGGCCGGGGAGCTGTTTTTT.

The rearrangement uses TRBV6-1 and TRBJ1-1, with 8 nucleotides matching TRBD1. Germline trimming cut 6 bases from V and 3 bases from J; bases unmatched to any gene: 12. The CDR3 consists of 16 residues. CDR1 is MNHNS and CDR2 is SASEGT in the germline V gene. The CDR3 loop reads CASSQGTGIRYTEAFF. The CDR3 DNA is TGTGCCAGCAGCCAAGGGACAGGAATAAGGTACACTGAAGCTTTCTTT.

The J gene is TRBJ2-1, the V gene TRBV20-1; 8 nucleotides align to TRBD1. V was pared by 6 bases and J by 6 bases, with 4 bases of the junction left unmatched. The germline V gene encodes CDR1 DFQATT and CDR2 SNEGSKA (reference sequence). This CDR3 has 12 amino acids. The CDR3 sequence: CSARQGSNEQFF. The DNA of the CDR3 is TGCAGTGCCAGACAGGGGAGCAATGAGCAGTTCTTC.

This clonotype came up many times. The chain employs TRBV5-1 and TRBJ2-6; no reliable D call. CDR3 length: 15 residues. V was trimmed by 0 bases and J by 0 bases, leaving 4 bases between them. The germline CDR1 and CDR2 sequences are SGHRS and YFSETQ. The CDR3 coding sequence is TGCGCCAGCAGCTTGGCATACTCTGGGGCCAACGTCCTGACTTTC. This translates into CASSLAYSGANVLTF.

At least ten counts were recorded for this clonotype. V gene TRBV4-3 combines with J gene TRBJ2-3, with D uncertain. The length of the CDR3 is 18 residues. CDR1 and CDR2 from the germline V gene are LGHNA and YSLEER. Between the trimmed V and J ends, which lost 4 bases and 4 bases, there was a span of 24 bases. The CDR3 DNA sequence: TGCGCCAGCAGCCGACAAGTTGGGATATCGAGCACGCCAGATACGCAGTATTTT. Residues: CASSRQVGISSTPDTQYF.

The gene calls are TRBV19 and TRBJ2-5; the D gene is possibly TRBD2 (6 bases). CDR1 and CDR2 from the germline V gene are LNHDA and SQIVND (reference sequence). Trimming pared 6 bases from V and 4 bases from J, leaving 18 bases between. The length of the CDR3 is 15 residues. CDR3 nucleotide sequence: TGTGCCAGTAGCCCGCAGGGAGGCTTGAGAGAGACCCAGTACTTC. Residues: CASSPQGGLRETQYF.

This clonotype was seen repeatedly, ten times or more. The chain joins TRBV7-2 to TRBJ2-3, with 7 bases aligning to TRBD2. The CDR3 is 16 residues long. After removal of 5 bases from V and 5 bases from J, the junction contained 13 bases not matched to a gene. CDR1 and CDR2 from the germline V gene are SGHTA and FQGNSA. CDR3 sequence: CASSRRSGDSRDTQYF. The CDR3 DNA follows: TGTGCCAGCAGCCGCCGGAGCGGGGACTCACGAGATACGCAGTATTTT.

The chain links TRBV28 to TRBJ1-2; D call uncertain. CDR3 length equals 12 residues. With 3 bases removed from V and 6 bases from J, the gap between germline ends came to 8 bases. The germline V gene has CDR1 MDHEN and CDR2 SYDVKM. The chain's CDR3 is CASSFLRDGYTF. The CDR3 coding sequence is TGTGCCAGCAGTTTCCTACGTGATGGCTACACCTTC.

This clonotype was seen many times. The chain has TRBV5-1 and TRBJ2-2; 11 bases fit TRBD1. The CDR3 is 15 residues long. Per the germline V gene, CDR1 is SGHRS and CDR2 is YFSETQ. Losses at the gene ends were 5 bases for V and 4 bases for J; bases not matched to a gene: 4. DNA of the CDR3: TGCGCCAGCAGACCCGGACAGGGGGCCACCGGGGAGCTGTTTTTT. Amino acids: CASRPGQGATGELFF.

The chain couples TRBV5-1 to TRBJ2-1; TRBD2 matches at 15 bases. With 4 bases clipped from V and 7 bases from J, the junction kept 9 bases outside the gene matches. The CDR3 is 17 residues long. Germline V gene sequence: CDR1 SGHRS, CDR2 YFSETQ. In nucleotides, the CDR3 is TGCGCCAGCAGCCCCGGACTAGCGGGGGGGCCCGGGAATGAGCAGTTCTTC. It yields the protein CASSPGLAGGPGNEQFF.

The V gene is TRBV5-1, the J gene TRBJ2-3, with 9 positions matching TRBD2. Trimming at V came to 6 bases and at J to 4 bases, leaving 6 bases not matched to a gene. CDR1 and CDR2 from the germline V gene are SGHRS and YFSETQ. This CDR3 contains 14 residues. CDR3 residues: CASTERGASDTQYF. The CDR3 bases are TGCGCCAGCACGGAGCGGGGGGCTTCAGATACGCAGTATTTT.

This clonotype was counted only a few times. The rearrangement uses TRBV6-1 and TRBJ2-7; D is unclear. Deletions cut 1 base from V and 2 bases from J, with 12 bases between. Germline CDR1 MNHNS, CDR2 SASEGT. This CDR3 spans 15 amino acids. The CDR3 coding sequence is TGTGCCAGCAGTGAAGGTTCCGAGAGTCCCTACGAGCAGTACTTC. It codes for CASSEGSESPYEQYF.

This clonotype was detected a few times. V is TRBV3-1 and J is TRBJ2-7; the D is unclear. V gave up 2 bases and J gave up 2 bases, with 7 bases separating them. Germline-derived CDR1 and CDR2 are LGHDT and YNNKEL (reference sequence). The CDR3 runs 13 residues. CDR3 amino acids: CASSQSLTYEQYF. The CDR3 coding sequence is TGTGCCAGCAGCCAAAGTTTGACCTACGAGCAGTACTTC.

The J gene is TRBJ2-1, the V gene TRBV27; D is undetermined. The CDR3 consists of 12 residues. Germline V gives CDR1 MNHEY, CDR2 SMNVEV (reference sequence). V was clipped by 6 bases and J by 7 bases, with 10 bases between them. CDR3 nucleotides: TGTGCCAGCAGAGAAGGGCTAAATGAGCAGTTCTTC. As protein: CASREGLNEQFF.

This clonotype was counted at least ten times. V and J are TRBV3-1 and TRBJ2-2; D is uncertain. Trimming stripped 1 base from V and 0 bases from J, with 3 bases between. This CDR3 has 14 amino acids. Germline V gene sequence: CDR1 LGHDT, CDR2 YNNKEL (reference sequence). CDR3 bases: TGTGCCAGCAGCCAAGGCCCGAACACCGGGGAGCTGTTTTTT. Translating gives CASSQGPNTGELFF.

The CDR3 nucleotides read TGTGCCAGCAGGGGCGGGGGCGCCCAGCAAACGCAGTATTTT. Its translation is CASRGGGAQQTQYF. The chain combines TRBV2 with TRBJ2-3; D is perhaps TRBD2 (7 bases). CDR1 is SNHLY, CDR2 FYNNEI, per germline. The CDR3 is made up of 14 amino acids. Trimming stripped 6 bases from V and 9 bases from J, with 19 bases between.

A single count supports this clonotype. With a much larger clone just one base away, this may be a read error. V is TRBV11-2 and J is TRBJ2-3; 7 bases map to TRBD1. The CDR3 has 16 amino acids. CDR1 and CDR2 from the germline V gene are SGHAT and FQNNGV. CDR3 amino acids: CARSFRQGGMTDTQYF. As DNA, the CDR3 is TGTGCCCGCAGCTTCAGACAGGGTGGCATGACAGATACGCAGTATTTT.

The genes are TRBV7-9 and TRBJ1-1; D is uncertain. The CDR3 runs 13 residues. The germline gives CDR1 SEHNR, CDR2 FQNEAQ (reference sequence). V was shortened by 1 base and J by 1 base, with 4 bases between the two germline ends. The CDR3 sequence is CASSLETNTEAFF. CDR3 DNA: TGTGCCAGCAGCTTAGAGACGAACACTGAAGCTTTCTTT.

This clonotype has just a few counts. The J gene is TRBJ1-2, the V gene TRBV5-1; 7 nucleotides align to TRBD1. Germline trimming cut 3 bases from V and 8 bases from J; bases unmatched to any gene: 7. Germline CDR1 reads SGHRS; CDR2 reads YFSETQ. CDR3 length: 13 amino acids. This CDR3 reads CASSYTGAEGYTF. The CDR3 DNA sequence: TGCGCCAGCAGCTACACAGGGGCGGAGGGCTACACCTTC.

This clonotype was detected a few times. The chain links TRBV20-1 to TRBJ2-7; 10 bases match TRBD1. The germline gives CDR1 DFQATT, CDR2 SNEGSKA (reference sequence). The CDR3 loop spans 12 amino acids. V shed 5 bases and J 5 bases; nucleotides not matched to a gene: 3. CDR3 sequence reads: CSAGTGAHEQYF. CDR3 DNA: TGCAGTGCTGGGACAGGGGCCCACGAGCAGTACTTC.

The genes are TRBV3-1 and TRBJ2-1, with D possibly being TRBD2 (7 bases). The CDR3 is 16 residues long. Trimming cost V 3 bases and J 3 bases, with 15 bases left between them. Germline CDR1 and CDR2: LGHDT and YNNKEL (reference sequence). The CDR3 sequence is CASSQGGGDLYNEQFF. The DNA for the CDR3 is TGTGCCAGCAGCCAGGGAGGGGGGGACCTCTACAATGAGCAGTTCTTC.

The chain has TRBV7-9 and TRBJ2-1, with 11 bases identical to TRBD2. The trim removed 1 base at V and 9 bases at J, leaving 5 bases unmatched. Germline V CDR1 and CDR2: SEHNR, FQNEAQ (reference sequence). The CDR3 consists of 15 residues. The CDR3: CASSLVSGGELEQFF. The DNA for the CDR3 is TGTGCCAGCAGCTTAGTTAGCGGGGGGGAACTTGAGCAGTTCTTC.

This chain connects TRBV7-8 to TRBJ1-2; D might be TRBD1 (5 bases). V gave up 5 bases and J gave up 8 bases, with 18 bases separating them. The CDR3 consists of 14 residues. CDR1 SGHVS and CDR2 FQNEAQ come from the germline V gene. The CDR3 reads CASSGVGAKRGYTF. The CDR3 DNA sequence: TGTGCCAGCAGCGGCGTTGGGGCCAAAAGAGGCTACACCTTC.

In this sample, this clonotype turned up a few times. The genes are TRBV5-6 and TRBJ2-2, with D perhaps given as TRBD1 or TRBD2 (5 bases each). Per germline, CDR1 SGHDT and CDR2 YYEEEE. The CDR3 contains 15 residues. The ends were cut back, 1 base at V and 5 bases at J, with 12 bases in the middle. The CDR3 sequence: CASSLSGDGTGELFF. CDR3 nucleotides: TGTGCCAGCAGCTTGTCCGGGGACGGGACCGGGGAGCTGTTTTTT.

V and J are TRBV19 and TRBJ1-6, with D unclear. The CDR3 consists of 14 residues. Germline lookup yields CDR1 LNHDA and CDR2 SQIVND (reference sequence). The germline V and J ends were trimmed by 5 bases and 14 bases, with 19 bases remaining between them. CDR3 protein: CASSPQSTVLALHF. The CDR3 nucleotides read TGTGCCAGTAGTCCCCAGTCGACGGTCTTGGCCCTCCACTTT.

This clonotype was recorded many times. The rearrangement links TRBV7-2 to TRBJ1-1; D perhaps matches TRBD1 (6 bases). The V gene's germline CDR1 is SGHTA and CDR2 FQGNSA. Between the trimmed V and J ends, which lost 0 bases and 2 bases, there was a span of 13 bases. The CDR3 runs 16 residues. The CDR3 region is CASSLARRGANTEAFF. DNA for the CDR3: TGTGCCAGCAGCTTAGCAAGGCGGGGGGCAAACACTGAAGCTTTCTTT.

The V and J genes are TRBV3-1 and TRBJ1-4; no firm D call. This CDR3 region has 13 residues. Germline CDR1 reads LGHDT; CDR2 reads YNNKEL (reference sequence). Trimming pared 1 base from V and 8 bases from J, leaving 8 bases between. The CDR3 region has the DNA TGTGCCAGCAGCCAAGTCCATAAGGAAAAACTGTTTTTT. Amino acid sequence: CASSQVHKEKLFF.